Following are 2 T cell receptor beta chains from one sample sequenced in a study of regulatory T cells in long-lasting Graves disease. CDR3-region Arm-PCR and iRepertoire HTBI primers produced the TCR beta libraries. TCRdb re-called the multiplex PCR reads through MiXCR, storing one row per CDR3 protein. Counted here are more than 350,000 distinct CDR3 sequences, 21% occurring once; the ten biggest clones make up roughly an eighth. Time point given: persistent/refractory GD, antithyroid drugs over 5 years with positive TRAb. The TCR library was made from RNA that had been extracted from PBMCs in TRIzol. This material consisted of peripheral blood mononuclear cells (PBMCs), taken when the disease was refractory, from a patient treated with antithyroid drugs. The receptors here all came from a female donor with Graves disease.

This clonotype was detected ten times or more. CDR3 DNA sequence: TGCAGTGCTAGAGATGGGACTAAATACGAGCAGTACTTC. It is translated as CSARDGTKYEQYF. The J gene is TRBJ2-7, the V gene TRBV20-1; TRBD2 matches 7 bases. V shed 0 bases and J 4 bases; nucleotides not matched to a gene: 3. Germline CDR1 DFQATT, CDR2 SNEGSKA (reference sequence). The CDR3 is made up of 13 amino acids.

This clonotype was seen repeatedly, ten times or more. V is TRBV27 and J is TRBJ1-1; D is unclear. There are 17 residues in the CDR3. V dropped 0 bases and J dropped 0 bases, with 14 bases sitting between them. Germline CDR1 is MNHEY and CDR2 is SMNVEV (reference sequence). The CDR3 is CASSLSAADHLNTEAFF. The CDR3 nucleotides read TGTGCCAGCAGTTTATCGGCGGCAGACCACCTGAACACTGAAGCTTTCTTT.